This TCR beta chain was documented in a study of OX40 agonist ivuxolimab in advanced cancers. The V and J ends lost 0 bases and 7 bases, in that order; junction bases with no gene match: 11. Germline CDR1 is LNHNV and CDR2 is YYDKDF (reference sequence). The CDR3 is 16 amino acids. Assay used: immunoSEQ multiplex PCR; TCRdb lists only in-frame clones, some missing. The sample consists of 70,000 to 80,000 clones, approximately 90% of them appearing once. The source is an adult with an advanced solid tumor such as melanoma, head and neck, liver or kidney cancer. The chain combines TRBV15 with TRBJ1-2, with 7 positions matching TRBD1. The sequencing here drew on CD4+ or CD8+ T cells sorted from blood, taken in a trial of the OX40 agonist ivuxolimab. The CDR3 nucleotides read TGTGCCACCAGCAGAGAGGTTGGGCAGGGGGTACGTGGCTACACCTTC. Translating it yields CATSREVGQGVRGYTF.